This is a list of T cell receptor beta chains from one sample in a study of T-cell reconstitution after alpha-beta-depleted transplantation in children. TCRdb fed the PCR reads into MiXCR, producing one record per CDR3 protein. Among about 580,000 distinct CDR3 sequences listed, about 23% were seen once. The starting material was PBMCs, mostly from graft donor cells, obtained 360 days after TCRalphabeta/CD19-depleted stem cell transplant. The receptors were gathered from a boy under two years old who had a stem cell transplant for acute myeloid leukemia, so the T cells may come from the graft donor. Each CDR3 is given with its conserved first and last residue. Each record gives: CDR3 protein, CDR3 DNA, clone size, D gene, J gene, V gene. A D gene is named only where the DNA matches it firmly. The size entry is marked missing in some rows and otherwise reads once, few, many or a size class.

CASSLVGGGYNEQFF TGTGCCAGCAGCTTAGTGGGGGGGGGTTACAATGAGCAGTTCTTC many TRBD2 TRBJ2-1 TRBV7-2
CSASRGTSGGTDTQYF TGCAGTGCTAGTCGTGGAACTAGCGGGGGCACAGATACGCAGTATTTT few TRBD2 TRBJ2-3 TRBV20-1
CSASYAGTERTSQPQHF TGCAGTGCTAGCTATGCCGGGACAGAGAGGACAAGTCAGCCCCAGCATTTT NA TRBD1 TRBJ1-5 TRBV20-1
CSVPYGYTF TGCAGTGTTCCTTATGGCTACACCTTC NA NA TRBJ1-2 TRBV20-1
CASKWGDYGYTF TGTGCCAGCAAATGGGGCGACTATGGCTACACCTTC many NA TRBJ1-2 TRBV12-3/TRBV12-4
CASSPTGSTGVKFF TGCGCCAGCAGCCCCACGGGATCGACCGGCGTTAAGTTCTTC many NA TRBJ2-1 TRBV5-1
CAWSGRSNQPQHF TGTGCCTGGAGTGGCAGAAGCAATCAGCCCCAGCATTTT NA NA TRBJ1-5 TRBV30
CASSGDRGHYDNQPQHF TGCGCCAGCAGCGGGGACAGGGGGCATTACGACAATCAGCCCCAGCATTTT many TRBD1 TRBJ1-5 TRBV5-1
CSARDPLAVNTGELFF TGCAGTGCTAGAGATCCTCTAGCGGTGAACACCGGGGAGCTGTTTTTT NA TRBD2 TRBJ2-2 TRBV20-1
CASLGEGLGEQYF TGTGCCAGCCTAGGAGAGGGACTAGGAGAGCAGTACTTC few TRBD2 TRBJ2-7 TRBV7-9
CASSLEGTLRGTQYF TGTGCCAGCAGCTTGGAGGGCACTTTGCGCGGTACGCAGTATTTT many NA TRBJ2-3 TRBV5-5
CATSSRWFSAVEQFF TGTGCCACCAGCAGTCGGTGGTTTAGCGCCGTTGAGCAGTTCTTC few NA TRBJ2-1 TRBV15
CASSPTYRDSYEQYF TGTGCCAGCAGCCCTACGTACAGGGACTCCTACGAGCAGTACTTC NA NA TRBJ2-7 TRBV7-2
CSAALAGGQKELFF TGCAGTGCTGCACTAGCGGGGGGACAGAAGGAGCTGTTTTTT many TRBD2 TRBJ2-2 TRBV20-1
CATSRDGVKHREELFF TGTGCCACCAGCAGAGATGGGGTGAAGCACCGTGAGGAGCTGTTTTTT NA NA TRBJ2-2 TRBV15
CASSSTGLGYEQYF TGTGCCAGCAGCTCCACAGGGTTAGGATACGAGCAGTACTTC many NA TRBJ2-7 TRBV7-2
CASTVRGLVYNEQFF TGTGCCAGCACTGTGAGGGGACTAGTCTACAATGAGCAGTTCTTC many TRBD2 TRBJ2-1 TRBV5-6
CAISEGTDYGYTF TGTGCCATCAGTGAGGGGACGGACTATGGCTACACCTTC many NA TRBJ1-2 TRBV10-3
CASFTPGLGETQYF TGTGCCAGCTTCACCCCAGGGTTGGGGGAGACCCAGTACTTC many NA TRBJ2-5 TRBV7-6
CASSEPQSSGSPLHF TGTGCCAGCAGTGAACCCCAAAGTAGCGGTTCACCCCTCCACTTT NA NA TRBJ1-6 TRBV6-1
CSASPGGQGAGNIQYF TGCAGTGCTTCACCCGGGGGGCAGGGGGCCGGAAACATTCAGTACTTC few NA TRBJ2-4 TRBV20-1
CASSHLLSERSYNEQFF TGCGCCAGCAGCCACCTCTTAAGCGAGCGCTCCTACAATGAACAGTTCTTC NA NA TRBJ2-1 TRBV4-1
CASSRDRPDTGELFF TGTGCCAGCAGTCGAGACCGCCCGGACACCGGGGAGCTGTTTTTT few NA TRBJ2-2 TRBV12-3/TRBV12-4
CSAKLPGGSYYEQYF TGCAGTGCCAAACTTCCCGGGGGGTCATACTACGAGCAGTACTTC many TRBD2 TRBJ2-7 TRBV20-1
CSARDLDRGLSNQPQHF TGCAGTGCTAGAGATCTGGACAGGGGGCTTTCCAATCAGCCCCAGCATTTT few TRBD1 TRBJ1-5 TRBV20-1
CASTRDREGVEQYF TGTGCCAGCACCCGGGACAGGGAGGGAGTCGAGCAGTACTTC NA TRBD1 TRBJ2-7 TRBV6-5